This T cell receptor (beta chain) was identified during a study of Graves' ophthalmopathy and Graves' hyperthyroidism. Study-wide context: Cases classed as stable hyperthyroidism had no ophthalmopathy within 18 months of follow-up.

This CDR3 has 14 amino acids. V was pared by 10 bases and J by 0 bases, with 15 bases between. CDR1 is ENHRY, CDR2 SYGVKD, per germline. Amplifying from RNA transcripts, the study obtained TCR beta CDR3 regions. Investigators did first-round RT-PCR with HTBI primers, then second-round multiplex PCR. One entry per CDR3 protein results from TCRdb running MiXCR on the multiplex PCR reads. Counted here are over a million distinct CDR3 sequences, about two fifths occurring once; the ten biggest clones make up over 8.5%. Clinicians made diagnoses from clinical symptoms, serum thyroxine, TRAb, thyroid ultrasound and orbital computed tomography.

Material for sequencing was peripheral blood or thyroid tissue (not recorded which). The rearrangement joins TRBV10-3 to TRBJ1-1, with a weak D call TRBD1 (5 bases). The TCR was taken from an adult man with Graves' hyperthyroidism. This CDR3 is CATSRDGMNTEAFF. CDR3 sequence (DNA): TGTGCCACTTCCAGGGACGGCATGAACACTGAAGCTTTCTTT.